This T cell receptor beta chain derives from a study of blood T cell repertoires in COVID-19. In the study overall: Sites in the United States, Italy and Spain provided acute and convalescent COVID-19 samples. The analysed material was cDNA or gDNA that came from T cells, B-cell-depleted T cells, or PBMCs.

Per the original methods: Using reference gene primer amplification, nucleated cell counts were estimated. Using immunoSEQ multiplex PCR, the repertoire was profiled, and TCRdb retains in-frame clones only, with some absent. The V and J calls and clone size are taken from that table; D and trimming were inferred from the DNA. The sample comprises tens of thousands of clones, roughly 82% of which are singletons, and 15% to 20% rests with the top ten. The material sequenced was peripheral blood. This receptor was taken from a human donor in a cohort sampled during active COVID-19.

The CDR3 loop is CASSGIGGGDNEQFF. The DNA of the CDR3 is TGTGCCAGCAGTGGAATTGGGGGCGGTGACAATGAGCAGTTCTTC. V usage is TRBV2 and J usage is TRBJ2-1; weak D call: TRBD1 (6 bases). In germline, CDR1 is SNHLY, CDR2 FYNNEI. This CDR3 region has 15 residues. V lost 4 bases to trimming and J lost 5 bases, with 15 bases between them.